What follows are 21 T cell receptor beta chains derived from one specimen sequenced in a study of T-cell memory formation after mild COVID-19. TCRdb fed the 5' RACE reads into MiXCR, producing one record per CDR3 protein. The sample yields about 440,000 distinct CDR3 sequences, around 18% seen once. Specimen: PBMCs or a T cell subset sorted from them (not recorded which). The source is an adult woman who had mild COVID-19 (a few samples of this study predate the infection). Cell type and time point are not known.

This clonotype showed up many times. This chain joins TRBV14 and TRBJ2-2; tentatively, D is TRBD1 (6 bases). There are 16 residues in the CDR3. The germline CDR1 and CDR2 sequences are SGHDN and FVKESK. V shed 1 base and J shed 0 bases, with 9 bases lying between them. CDR3 loop: CASSQARTANTGELFF. The CDR3 DNA reads as TGTGCCAGCAGCCAAGCCAGGACAGCGAACACCGGGGAGCTGTTTTTT.

The V gene is TRBV10-3, the J gene TRBJ1-2; D gene ambiguous. CDR3 length: 12 amino acids. Germline CDR1 ENHRY, CDR2 SYGVKD. Trimming removed 4 bases from V and 7 bases from J, with 10 bases in between. CDR3 nucleotides: TGTGCCATCAGTGGGGCGCAAGGTGGCTACACCTTC. Amino acid sequence: CAISGAQGGYTF.

This clonotype has more than one count but fewer than ten. V and J are TRBV20-1 and TRBJ1-5, with 9 bases that match TRBD1. The CDR3 sequence is 14 residues long. Germline lookup yields CDR1 DFQATT and CDR2 SNEGSKA (reference sequence). With V trimmed by 2 bases and J by 4 bases, 3 bases remained unmatched. DNA for the CDR3: TGCAGTGCTAGACCCGGGACAGGGAATCAGCCCCAGCATTTT. This encodes CSARPGTGNQPQHF.

This rearrangement joins TRBV7-9 to TRBJ2-1; 7 bases line up with TRBD1. The CDR3 has 12 amino acids. The germline gives CDR1 SEHNR, CDR2 FQNEAQ (reference sequence). V shed 7 bases, J shed 15 bases, and the junction held 12 bases outside the gene matches. CDR3 sequence reads: CASTASDRVLFF. The CDR3 nucleotides read TGTGCCAGCACCGCTTCAGACAGGGTGCTGTTCTTC.

This clonotype was seen only a few times. This sequence joins TRBV2 and TRBJ2-2, with D perhaps TRBD1 (6 bases). Between the trimmed V and J ends, which lost 7 bases and 2 bases, there was a span of 11 bases. The CDR3 runs to 14 residues. Germline loops: CDR1 SNHLY, CDR2 FYNNEI. The CDR3 bases are TGTGCCAGCATGGAGGACAGAAACACCGGGGAGCTGTTTTTT. Amino acids: CASMEDRNTGELFF.

The table lists this clonotype with a few counts. This sequence joins TRBV7-2 and TRBJ2-3, with D possibly matching TRBD2 (6 bases). Per the germline V gene, CDR1 is SGHTA and CDR2 is FQGNSA. The CDR3 runs 20 residues. Between the trimmed V and J ends, which lost 4 bases and 4 bases, there was a span of 30 bases. The CDR3 spells CASSYQILSGHGMGADTQYF. Written as DNA, the CDR3 is TGTGCCAGCAGCTACCAGATCCTTAGCGGCCACGGGATGGGCGCAGATACGCAGTATTTT.

The rearrangement uses TRBV9 and TRBJ2-7; possible D gene TRBD2, 5 bases. V was cut by 4 bases and J by 5 bases, with 16 bases left in between. The CDR3 consists of 14 residues. Germline V gene lookup returns CDR1 SGDLS and CDR2 YYNGEE. CDR3 sequence: CASSKGVSMDEQYF. CDR3 DNA sequence: TGTGCCAGCAGCAAGGGAGTCTCGATGGACGAGCAGTACTTC.

V and J are TRBV7-3 and TRBJ2-1; 12 bases match TRBD2. There are 16 residues in the CDR3. J lost 7 bases, V lost 4 bases, and 8 bases had no gene match. Germline V lookup: CDR1 SGHTA, CDR2 FQGTGA. The CDR3 here is CASSSMTSGSSNEQFF. The DNA of the CDR3 is TGTGCCAGCAGCTCAATGACTAGCGGGAGTTCGAATGAGCAGTTCTTC.

The chain joins TRBV9 to TRBJ2-6; no firm D call. The CDR3 consists of 15 residues. CDR1 and CDR2 from the germline V gene are SGDLS and YYNGEE. V was trimmed by 0 bases and J by 4 bases, leaving 8 bases between them. The CDR3 region is CASSVAPSGANVLTF. The CDR3 DNA follows: TGTGCCAGCAGCGTAGCTCCCTCCGGGGCCAACGTCCTGACTTTC.

This clonotype has just a few counts. The V call is TRBV11-3, the J call TRBJ2-3; D is ambiguous. The CDR3 totals 13 residues. V was pared by 6 bases and J by 5 bases, with 12 bases between. Germline CDR1 reads SGHNT; CDR2 reads YENEEA. CDR3 amino acids: CASRDTPGDTQYF. The CDR3 DNA follows: TGTGCCAGCAGAGACACTCCTGGAGATACGCAGTATTTT.

The J gene is TRBJ1-5, the V gene TRBV10-3, with TRBD1 matching 10 bases. The V gene's germline CDR1 is ENHRY and CDR2 SYGVKD. The length of the CDR3 is 16 residues. The V segment lost 6 bases and the J segment 3 bases; nucleotides outside the gene matches: 8. DNA for the CDR3: TGTGCCATCAGGGATGCCGGGACAGGGGACAATCAGCCCCAGCATTTT. Amino acids: CAIRDAGTGDNQPQHF.

This clonotype was picked up a small number of times. This rearrangement joins TRBV12-3 or TRBV12-4 to TRBJ2-1, with 8 bases aligning to TRBD2. Trimming removed 5 bases from V and 7 bases from J; junction bases left unmatched: 10. The CDR3 is 15 amino acids. The CDR3 reads CASSRTSTGRNEQFF. In DNA form, the CDR3 reads TGTGCCAGCAGTCGGACTAGCACGGGTCGTAATGAGCAGTTCTTC.

The rearrangement links TRBV5-1 to TRBJ2-1; D not certain. The CDR3 loop spans 17 amino acids. Germline V gives CDR1 SGHRS, CDR2 YFSETQ. Trimming cost V 4 bases and J 0 bases, with 17 bases left between them. The CDR3 reads CASSPPAVGSSYNEQFF. In DNA form, the CDR3 reads TGCGCCAGCAGCCCTCCGGCGGTCGGAAGCTCCTACAATGAGCAGTTCTTC.

V usage is TRBV6-2 or TRBV6-3 and J usage is TRBJ2-1; TRBD2 agrees at 9 bases. Germline V gene sequence: CDR1 MNHEY, CDR2 SVGEGT. The CDR3 totals 16 residues. V gave up 0 bases and J gave up 6 bases; unmatched junction bases: 6. CDR3 in DNA: TGTGCCAGCAGTTACTCTGCCAGCGGGAGGATCAATGAGCAGTTCTTC. Residues: CASSYSASGRINEQFF.

This clonotype was counted a few times. This chain connects TRBV6-6 to TRBJ2-2; no firm D call. The CDR3 is 13 residues long. CDR1 and CDR2 (germline): MNHNY, SVGAGI (reference sequence). Trimming took off 3 bases at V and 1 base at J, with 3 bases between the two ends. CDR3 sequence: CASSYMNTGELFF. The CDR3 nucleotides are TGTGCCAGCAGTTATATGAACACCGGGGAGCTGTTTTTT.

J is TRBJ1-6 and V is TRBV12-3 or TRBV12-4, with D uncertain. V was shortened by 3 bases and J by 0 bases, with 3 bases between the two germline ends. The CDR3 has 14 residues. CDR3 sequence reads: CASSFSSYNSPLHF. CDR3 sequence (DNA): TGTGCCAGCAGTTTCTCCTCCTATAATTCACCCCTCCACTTT.

The table lists this clonotype with a few counts. The chain couples TRBV19 to TRBJ1-2; no definite D call. V was pared by 0 bases and J by 5 bases, with 7 bases between. The CDR3 has 13 residues. Germline V gene sequence: CDR1 LNHDA, CDR2 SQIVND (reference sequence). The CDR3 region has the DNA TGTGCCAGTAGTATAGATCATAAATATGGCTACACCTTC. This encodes CASSIDHKYGYTF.

In this sample, this clonotype turned up many times. V is TRBV4-3 and J is TRBJ2-3; 10 bases align to TRBD2. J was trimmed by 0 bases and V by 1 base; bases with no gene match: 7. The germline V gene encodes CDR1 LGHNA and CDR2 YSLEER. The CDR3 totals 18 residues. CDR3 DNA sequence: TGCGCCAGCAGCCAAGGGCCTAGCGGGAGAGCTAGCACAGATACGCAGTATTTT. Protein sequence: CASSQGPSGRASTDTQYF.

The chain employs TRBV18 and TRBJ1-2; D uncertain. Between the trimmed V and J ends, which lost 2 bases and 2 bases, there was a span of 12 bases. The CDR3 covers 15 residues. Germline values: CDR1 KGHSH, CDR2 LQKENI. The CDR3 here is CASSPTDPGNYGYTF. The CDR3, as DNA: TGTGCCAGCTCACCAACAGATCCCGGCAACTATGGCTACACCTTC.

CDR3 DNA sequence: TGTGCCAGCAGCTTAGTCGGACAGGGGTCCAATGAGCAGTTCTTC. It specifies CASSLVGQGSNEQFF. The chain joins TRBV7-2 to TRBJ2-1; 9 positions match TRBD1. The ends lost 1 base at V and 6 bases at J; junction bases unmatched: 4. The germline V gene has CDR1 SGHTA and CDR2 FQGNSA. CDR3 length equals 15 residues.

The chain links TRBV5-1 to TRBJ1-4; D is uncertain. From germline, CDR1 is SGHRS and CDR2 YFSETQ. Trimming pared 0 bases from V and 3 bases from J, leaving 6 bases between. The CDR3 contains 14 residues. The CDR3 here is CASSLGAPNEKLFF. CDR3 in DNA: TGCGCCAGCAGCTTGGGGGCCCCTAATGAAAAACTGTTTTTT.